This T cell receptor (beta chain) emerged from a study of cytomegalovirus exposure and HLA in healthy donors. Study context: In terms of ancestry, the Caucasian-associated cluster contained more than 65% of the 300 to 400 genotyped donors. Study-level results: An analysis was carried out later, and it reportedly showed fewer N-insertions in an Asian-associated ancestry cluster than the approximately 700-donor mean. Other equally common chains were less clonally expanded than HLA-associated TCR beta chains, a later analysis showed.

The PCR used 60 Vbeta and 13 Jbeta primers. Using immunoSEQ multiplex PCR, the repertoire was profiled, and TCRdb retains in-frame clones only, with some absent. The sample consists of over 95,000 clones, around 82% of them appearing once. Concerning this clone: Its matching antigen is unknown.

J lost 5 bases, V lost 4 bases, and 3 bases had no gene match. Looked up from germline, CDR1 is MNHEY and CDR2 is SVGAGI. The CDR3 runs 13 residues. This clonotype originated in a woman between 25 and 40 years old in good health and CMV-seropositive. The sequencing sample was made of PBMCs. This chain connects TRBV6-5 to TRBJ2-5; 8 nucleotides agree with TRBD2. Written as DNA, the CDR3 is TGTGCCAGCAGTTCGAGCGGGAGTGAGACCCAGTACTTC. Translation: CASSSSGSETQYF.